This T cell receptor beta chain is from a study of Tregs in tolerant kidney transplant recipients. Study-wide background: Recipients received nonmyeloablative bone marrow transplants from related graft donors, with transient mixed chimerism.

Thawed PBMCs were FACS-sorted into unstimulated CD4+CD25+CD127- regulatory T cells, CD4+CD25- non-regulatory cells, CD4 and CD8 cells. Repertoires were generated with immunoSEQ multiplex PCR, while TCRdb's copy carries only in-frame clones and drops some. This sample has 100,000 to 130,000 clones, with roughly 90% found just once. This TCR derives from a human donor who received a combined kidney and bone marrow transplant. This sample comprised CD4+ T cells from blood, obtained before the transplant.

The CDR3: CASSSPTGYTGELFF. Written as DNA, the CDR3 is TGTGCCAGCAGCTCCCCGACGGGGTATACCGGGGAGCTGTTTTTT. The V and J genes are TRBV28 and TRBJ2-2, with a tentative D call TRBD2 (5 bases). In germline, CDR1 is MDHEN, CDR2 SYDVKM. Trimming pared 6 bases from V and 5 bases from J, leaving 16 bases between. CDR3 size: 15 residues. Together with reference TRBV28 and TRBJ2-2, the CDR3 gives the full variable domain: DVKVTQSSRYLVKRTGEKVFLECVQDMDHENMFWYRQDPGLGLRLIYFSYDVKMKEKGDIPEGYSVSREKKERFSLILESASTNQTSMYLCASSSPTGYTGELFFGEGSRLTVL.